This entry lists 21 T cell receptor beta chains sequenced from one sample in a study of blood T cell repertoires in COVID-19. Using immunoSEQ multiplex PCR, the repertoire was profiled, and TCRdb retains in-frame clones only, with some absent. Among about 93,000 clones listed, roughly 79% were seen once. The source material was peripheral blood. The receptors originated from a human donor in a cohort sampled during active COVID-19.

This clone occurred a few times. This sequence joins TRBV11-2 and TRBJ2-2; 7 nucleotides agree with TRBD1. The CDR3 runs 16 residues. CDR1 is SGHAT and CDR2 is FQNNGV in the germline V gene. Germline trimming cut 5 bases from V and 1 base from J; bases unmatched to any gene: 7. The CDR3 here is CASSRAGTVNTGELFF. The CDR3 bases are TGTGCCAGCAGCCGAGCCGGGACAGTGAACACCGGGGAGCTGTTTTTT.

The J gene is TRBJ1-5, the V gene TRBV5-4; 7 bases agree with TRBD1. CDR1 and CDR2 (germline): SGHNT, YYREEE (reference sequence). The CDR3 consists of 13 residues. J was trimmed by 5 bases and V by 4 bases; bases with no gene match: 3. In nucleotides, the CDR3 is TGTGCCAGCAGCCTCGACAGGGATCAGCCCCAGCATTTT. This encodes CASSLDRDQPQHF.

This chain uses TRBV19 with TRBJ1-5; D ambiguous. CDR1 LNHDA and CDR2 SQIVND come from the germline V gene (reference sequence). CDR3 length: 12 amino acids. Trimming left V 5 bases short and J 12 bases short, with 14 bases between. CDR3 DNA: TGTGCCAGTAGTCCCGCAGGTTTCGGCCAGCATTTT. Encoded protein: CASSPAGFGQHF.

The V call is TRBV5-1, the J call TRBJ2-3, with no clear D. V shed 0 bases and J shed 6 bases, with 11 bases lying between them. The CDR3 sequence is 14 residues long. Germline V CDR1 and CDR2: SGHRS, YFSETQ. CDR3 region: CASSLAPTADTQYF. DNA of the CDR3: TGCGCCAGCAGCTTGGCGCCCACCGCGGATACGCAGTATTTT.

This chain connects TRBV5-5 to TRBJ2-2; TRBD1 matches at 7 bases. The germline V gene has CDR1 SGHKS and CDR2 YYEKEE (reference sequence). V was pared by 3 bases and J by 2 bases, with 10 bases of the junction left unmatched. The CDR3 sequence is 17 residues long. CDR3 coding DNA: TGTGCCAGCAGCTCCCGGACAGGTGGAACAAACACCGGGGAGCTGTTTTTT. Residues: CASSSRTGGTNTGELFF.

This clone was seen once. V gene TRBV6-6 combines with J gene TRBJ1-2, with 7 bases that match TRBD1. CDR3 length: 11 amino acids. Germline V gene sequence: CDR1 MNHNY, CDR2 SVGAGI (reference sequence). V shed 4 bases, J shed 8 bases, and the junction held 1 base outside the gene matches. The CDR3 is CASSLGGGYTF. For the CDR3, the DNA is TGTGCCAGCAGTTTAGGGGGCGGCTACACCTTC.

The chain employs TRBV6-5 and TRBJ1-6, with 7 bases identical to TRBD1. This CDR3 comprises 14 residues. Germline values: CDR1 MNHEY, CDR2 SVGAGI. V was clipped by 10 bases and J by 5 bases; unmatched bases: 8. The CDR3, as DNA: TGTGCCACCAAGGGACAGCTTGATAATTCACCCCTCCACTTT. Encoded protein: CATKGQLDNSPLHF.

The rearrangement links TRBV6-6 to TRBJ1-5; 7 nucleotides line up with TRBD1. Per germline, CDR1 MNHNY and CDR2 SVGAGI (reference sequence). V gave up 6 bases and J gave up 3 bases; unmatched junction bases: 5. CDR3 size: 14 residues. The CDR3 protein is CASSPDRNNQPQHF. The CDR3 DNA sequence: TGTGCCAGCAGCCCGGACAGGAACAATCAGCCCCAGCATTTT.

This clone was seen a handful of times. J is TRBJ1-2 and V is TRBV7-9, with a weak D call TRBD1 (6 bases). The germline gives CDR1 SEHNR, CDR2 FQNEAQ (reference sequence). CDR3 length: 15 amino acids. The V end was cut by 1 base, the J end by 6 bases, with 15 bases between. The CDR3 DNA reads TGTGCCAGCAGCTTAGAGAGAACCGGGGACAATGGCTACACCTTC. It translates to CASSLERTGDNGYTF.

The J gene is TRBJ1-2, the V gene TRBV5-3; D might be TRBD1 (5 bases). TRBV5-3 counts as an open reading frame of uncertain function. The CDR3 has 13 residues. V lost 0 bases and J lost 10, with 13 bases in between. CDR3 protein: CARSLAQGVTYTF. The CDR3 region has the DNA TGTGCCAGAAGCTTGGCCCAAGGGGTGACCTACACCTTC.

This rearrangement joins TRBV5-1 to TRBJ2-1; 8 bases are a match to TRBD2. This CDR3 contains 15 residues. V was clipped by 2 bases and J by 3 bases; unmatched bases: 4. Germline-derived CDR1 and CDR2 are SGHRS and YFSETQ. CDR3 sequence reads: CASSLLAGSYNEQFF. CDR3 in DNA: TGCGCCAGCAGCTTATTAGCGGGGAGCTACAATGAGCAGTTCTTC.

In its sample, this clone was seen many times. This same CDR3 is encoded by further DNA sequences in the sample. The chain uses TRBV7-9 and TRBJ1-2; 7 nucleotides match TRBD1. The V and J ends lost 1 base and 3 bases, in that order; junction bases with no gene match: 5. The CDR3 consists of 15 residues. Per the germline V gene, CDR1 is SEHNR and CDR2 is FQNEAQ (reference sequence). The CDR3 bases are TGTGCCAGCAGCTTAGGACAGGGCGTAGACTATGGCTACACCTTC. Translation gives CASSLGQGVDYGYTF.

The J gene is TRBJ1-4, the V gene TRBV5-1; TRBD1 aligns across 8 bases. After removal of 5 bases from V and 2 bases from J, the junction contained 17 bases not matched to a gene. This CDR3 has 19 residues. The germline CDR1 and CDR2 sequences are SGHRS and YFSETQ. CDR3 coding DNA: TGCGCCAGCAGACGAACCGGGACAGGTTCCGCACGCACTAATGAAAAACTGTTTTTT. Amino acids: CASRRTGTGSARTNEKLFF.

The chain carries TRBV10-3 and TRBJ2-1; D gene uncertain. The CDR3 is made up of 13 amino acids. CDR1 is ENHRY, CDR2 SYGVKD, per germline. V dropped 4 bases and J dropped 8 bases, with 12 bases sitting between them. The CDR3 spells CAISGTGVDEQFF. In DNA, the CDR3 is TGTGCCATCAGTGGTACGGGTGTCGATGAGCAGTTCTTC.

The chain couples TRBV10-3 to TRBJ2-1; a weak D match, TRBD2 (5 bases). This CDR3 region has 12 residues. V was pared by 2 bases and J by 10 bases, with 9 bases between. Germline V CDR1 and CDR2: ENHRY, SYGVKD. The chain's CDR3 is CAISEGLEEQFF. In DNA form, the CDR3 reads TGTGCCATCAGTGAGGGACTTGAAGAGCAGTTCTTC.

This clone was seen just once. The chain uses TRBV19 and TRBJ2-1; 11 bases map to TRBD2. V lost 7 bases to trimming and J lost 4 bases; unmatched junction nucleotides: 6. The CDR3 loop spans 15 amino acids. Germline V gives CDR1 LNHDA, CDR2 SQIVND (reference sequence). CDR3 DNA sequence: TGTGCCAGTACCATCACTAGCGGGAGTTACAATGAGCAGTTCTTC. Protein sequence: CASTITSGSYNEQFF.

J is TRBJ1-5 and V is TRBV12-3 or TRBV12-4; TRBD1 agrees at 7 bases. V was pared by 10 bases and J by 2 bases, with 5 bases of the junction left unmatched. This CDR3 contains 13 residues. The CDR3 coding sequence is TGTGCCACGAACAGGGGCGGCAATCAGCCCCAGCATTTT. Translating gives CATNRGGNQPQHF.

The chain joins TRBV6-1 to TRBJ2-3, with D perhaps matching TRBD1 (5 bases). V lost 1 base to trimming and J lost 4 bases, with 9 bases between them. CDR1 and CDR2 (germline): MNHNS, SASEGT. The CDR3 spans 14 residues. The CDR3 sequence is CASSEVDSSDTQYF. CDR3 sequence (DNA): TGTGCCAGCAGTGAAGTTGACAGCTCAGATACGCAGTATTTT.

The chain couples TRBV9 to TRBJ2-5, with D possibly matching TRBD1 (5 bases). CDR3 size: 13 residues. Germline V gene lookup returns CDR1 SGDLS and CDR2 YYNGEE. Trimming removed 2 bases from V and 2 bases from J, with 7 bases in between. DNA of the CDR3: TGTGCCAGCAGCGTGGACATTCAAGAGACCCAGTACTTC. Encoded protein: CASSVDIQETQYF.

The chain combines TRBV24-1 with TRBJ1-2, with 10 bases fitting TRBD1. CDR1 is KGHDR and CDR2 is SFDVKD in the germline V gene. There are 14 residues in the CDR3. The trim removed 0 bases at V and 6 bases at J, leaving 0 bases unmatched. In nucleotides, the CDR3 is TGTGCCACCAGTGATTTGGGGACAGGGGATGGCTACACCTTC. Translation: CATSDLGTGDGYTF.

This chain joins TRBV7-9 and TRBJ2-2; 11 bases are a match to TRBD1. In germline, CDR1 is SEHNR, CDR2 FQNEAQ (reference sequence). CDR3 length equals 15 residues. Trimming took 3 bases from V and 4 from J; bases not matched to a gene: 1. The CDR3 bases are TGTGCCAGCAGCTTGGGACAGGGGGTCACCGGGGAGCTGTTTTTT. Translating gives CASSLGQGVTGELFF. The full variable domain, its missing parts supplied by reference TRBV7-9 and TRBJ2-2, is DTGVSQNPRHKITKRGQNVTFRCDPISEHNRLYWYRQTLGQGPEFLTYFQNEAQLEKSRLLSDRFSAERPKGSFSTLEIQRTEQGDSAMYLCASSLGQGVTGELFFGEGSRLTVL.